This T cell receptor (beta chain) was sequenced in a study of blood T cell repertoires in COVID-19. Overall study: Sites across the United States, Italy and Spain contributed samples from acute and convalescent COVID-19.

It was during active infection that Seattle patients were enrolled and then longitudinally followed. Method: immunoSEQ multiplex PCR; TCRdb's copy keeps in-frame clones and lacks some. The table lists some 390,000 clones, approximately 91% of them singletons. The receptor was derived from a middle-aged woman with COVID-19, enrolled during active disease. Sequencing was carried out using peripheral blood.

The CDR3 coding sequence is TGTGCCACGTCCCAGACAGGGAAAGATGGCTACACCTTC. This sequence encodes CATSQTGKDGYTF. The chain couples TRBV6-5 to TRBJ1-2, with 7 bases fitting TRBD1. Germline V lookup: CDR1 MNHEY, CDR2 SVGAGI. This CDR3 spans 13 amino acids. J was trimmed by 6 bases and V by 10 bases; bases with no gene match: 11.